A single sample is the source of the 14 T cell receptor beta chains below, sequenced in a study of blood T cell repertoires in COVID-19. Data came from immunoSEQ multiplex PCR; TCRdb stores just in-frame clones and leaves some out. This table has about 260,000 clones, about 85% appearing once. Sequencing used PBMCs or T cells enriched from blood (not recorded which). The receptors were gathered from a woman between 45 and 60 years old who had recovered from COVID-19.

V gene TRBV11-2 combines with J gene TRBJ1-6, with TRBD1 matching 7 bases. V dropped 1 base and J dropped 3; count of bases not matched to a gene: 3. The CDR3 totals 16 residues. Germline V lookup: CDR1 SGHAT, CDR2 FQNNGV. CDR3 loop: CASSLGRQGYNSPLHF. CDR3 nucleotide sequence: TGTGCCAGCAGCTTAGGACGACAGGGCTATAATTCACCCCTCCACTTT.

The chain uses TRBV3-1 (or the pseudogene TRBV3-2) and TRBJ2-5, with a weak D call TRBD1 (5 bases). The CDR3 has 15 residues. Germline loops: CDR1 LGHDT, CDR2 YNNKEL (reference sequence). V lost 4 bases and J 5 bases, leaving 17 bases between the germline ends. CDR3 nucleotides: TGTGCCAGCAGCCCAGGGTCGGTTTTAGGGGAGACCCAGTACTTC. Encoded protein: CASSPGSVLGETQYF.

The gene calls are TRBV28 and TRBJ1-5, with a tentative D call TRBD1 (6 bases). Between the trimmed V and J ends, which lost 1 base and 1 base, there was a span of 17 bases. The CDR3 runs to 18 residues. CDR1 is MDHEN, CDR2 SYDVKM, per germline. The CDR3 is CASSLLAGASISNQPQHF. The CDR3 DNA is TGTGCCAGCAGTTTATTGGCGGGGGCGAGTATCAGCAATCAGCCCCAGCATTTT. Supplemented by reference TRBV28 and TRBJ1-5, the full variable domain reads DVKVTQSSRYLVKRTGEKVFLECVQDMDHENMFWYRQDPGLGLRLIYFSYDVKMKEKGDIPEGYSVSREKKERFSLILESASTNQTSMYLCASSLLAGASISNQPQHFGDGTRLSIL.

This sequence joins TRBV19 and TRBJ1-5, with 8 bases matching TRBD1. This CDR3 is 14 amino acids long. Germline V gene data show CDR1 as LNHDA and CDR2 as SQIVND (reference sequence). Trimming took 5 bases from V and 6 from J; bases not matched to a gene: 6. CDR3 sequence: CASSPGQGTQPQHF. The DNA for the CDR3 is TGTGCCAGTAGTCCTGGACAGGGAACTCAGCCCCAGCATTTT.

This clone was seen a single time. This chain connects TRBV5-1 to TRBJ2-7, with 8 bases identical to TRBD1. The germline CDR1 and CDR2 sequences are SGHRS and YFSETQ. The CDR3 runs to 16 residues. J was trimmed by 1 base and V by 4 bases; bases with no gene match: 10. The CDR3 spells CASSMIPGQDSYEQYF. Here the CDR3 DNA reads TGCGCCAGCAGCATGATACCGGGACAGGATTCCTACGAGCAGTACTTC.

The chain couples TRBV7-2 to TRBJ1-1; D is unresolved. V was cut by 1 base and J by 0 bases, with 3 bases left in between. Looked up from germline, CDR1 is SGHTA and CDR2 is FQGNSA. This CDR3 contains 13 residues. Here the CDR3 reads CASSLELNTEAFF. The CDR3 DNA is TGTGCCAGCAGCTTAGAGCTGAACACTGAAGCTTTCTTT.

The rearrangement joins TRBV5-1 to TRBJ2-1, with 8 bases that match TRBD2. The CDR3 contains 15 residues. Germline trimming cut 0 bases from V and 3 bases from J; bases unmatched to any gene: 2. Germline-derived CDR1 and CDR2 are SGHRS and YFSETQ. CDR3 loop: CASSLGLAHYNEQFF. The CDR3 nucleotides read TGCGCCAGCAGCTTGGGACTAGCGCACTACAATGAGCAGTTCTTC.

In this sample, this clone turned up a few times. Additional DNA sequences in this sample encode the identical CDR3. The chain couples TRBV30 to TRBJ2-5; no clear D. The CDR3 is 11 amino acids. Germline loops: CDR1 GTSNPN, CDR2 SVGIG (reference sequence). Trimming removed 0 bases from V and 5 bases from J, with 4 bases in between. CDR3 sequence: CAWSVRETQYF. CDR3 bases: TGTGCCTGGAGTGTACGGGAGACCCAGTACTTC.

The V call is TRBV15, the J call TRBJ2-6; possibly TRBD1 for D (6 bases). V was trimmed by 1 base and J by 0 bases, leaving 10 bases between them. CDR3 length equals 17 residues. Germline values: CDR1 LNHNV, CDR2 YYDKDF (reference sequence). The CDR3 protein is CATSRGGTRSGANVLTF. CDR3 sequence (DNA): TGTGCCACCAGCAGAGGGGGGACACGCTCTGGGGCCAACGTCCTGACTTTC. The whole variable domain, remainder taken from reference TRBV15 and TRBJ2-6, is DAMVIQNPRYQVTQFGKPVTLSCSQTLNHNVMYWYQQKSSQAPKLLFHYYDKDFNNEADTPDNFQSRRPNTSFCFLDIRSPGLGDTAMYLCATSRGGTRSGANVLTFGAGSRLTVL.

The gene calls are TRBV6-1 and TRBJ1-5; possibly TRBD1 for D (5 bases). Germline V CDR1 and CDR2: MNHNS, SASEGT. Deletions cut 4 bases from V and 2 bases from J, with 15 bases between. The CDR3 loop spans 16 amino acids. DNA of the CDR3: TGTGCCAGCAGTGTTCGGGACCCGGGGGGCAATCAGCCCCAGCATTTT. Encoded protein: CASSVRDPGGNQPQHF.

This clone has just one count. J is TRBJ2-1 and V is TRBV27, with 8 bases aligning to TRBD2. This CDR3 spans 14 amino acids. V dropped 8 bases and J dropped 7; count of bases not matched to a gene: 10. Per the germline V gene, CDR1 is MNHEY and CDR2 is SMNVEV (reference sequence). In DNA form, the CDR3 reads TGTGCCAGCGCGGGACTAGGGTCCCTTAATGAGCAGTTCTTC. It specifies CASAGLGSLNEQFF.

This clone showed up just once. The chain employs TRBV5-1 and TRBJ2-5; the match to TRBD2 covers 9 bases. The trim removed 0 bases at V and 5 bases at J, leaving 5 bases unmatched. Germline V gene sequence: CDR1 SGHRS, CDR2 YFSETQ. The CDR3 is 15 residues long. The CDR3 region has the DNA TGCGCCAGCAGCTTGGTTGCGGGAGGGCCCGAGACCCAGTACTTC. This translates into CASSLVAGGPETQYF.

The chain recombines TRBV9 with TRBJ2-3; D is uncertain. CDR1 is SGDLS, CDR2 YYNGEE, per germline. The V end was cut by 4 bases, the J end by 8 bases, with 8 bases between. This CDR3 has 11 residues. In nucleotides, the CDR3 is TGTGCCAGCAGCCAAGCCGCTACGCAGTATTTT. Translating it yields CASSQAATQYF. The complete variable domain, with remaining parts taken from reference TRBV9 and TRBJ2-3, reads DSGVTQTPKHLITATGQRVTLRCSPRSGDLSVYWYQQSLDQGLQFLIQYYNGEERAKGNILERFSAQQFPDLHSELNLSSLELGDSALYFCASSQAATQYFGPGTRLTVL.

The chain combines TRBV2 with TRBJ1-1; 7 nucleotides align to TRBD1. This CDR3 has 13 residues. CDR1 and CDR2 (germline): SNHLY, FYNNEI. J gave up 4 bases and V 5 bases, and 4 bases lay outside the gene matches. For the CDR3, the DNA is TGTGCCAGCAGTAAAGGGGGCAGCACTGAAGCTTTCTTT. This codes for CASSKGGSTEAFF.